This T cell receptor (beta chain) was sequenced for a study of cytomegalovirus exposure and HLA in healthy donors. Both 60 Vbeta primers and 13 Jbeta primers went into the PCR. The assay was immunoSEQ multiplex PCR, and TCRdb's table has in-frame clones only and misses some. This table holds about 190,000 clones, under 80% found once. V gave up 2 bases and J gave up 1 base; unmatched junction bases: 3. CDR1 is SGHTA, CDR2 FQGNSA, per germline. The CDR3 has 16 residues. This TCR was sampled from a man aged 25-45 years in good health and CMV-seropositive. Sequencing was done on a sample of PBMCs. The V and J genes are TRBV7-2 and TRBJ2-3, with 10 positions matching TRBD2. Written as DNA, the CDR3 is TGTGCCAGCAGCTTATACGGACTAGCGGGCACAGATACGCAGTATTTT. The encoded protein is CASSLYGLAGTDTQYF.